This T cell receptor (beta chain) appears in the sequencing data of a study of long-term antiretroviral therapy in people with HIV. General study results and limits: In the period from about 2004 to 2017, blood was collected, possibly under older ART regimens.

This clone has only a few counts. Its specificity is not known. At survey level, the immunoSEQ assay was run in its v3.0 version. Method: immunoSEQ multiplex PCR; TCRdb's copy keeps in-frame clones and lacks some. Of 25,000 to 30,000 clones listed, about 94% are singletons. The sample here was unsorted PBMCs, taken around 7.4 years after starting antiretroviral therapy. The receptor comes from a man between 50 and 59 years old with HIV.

The CDR3 bases are TGTGCCAGCAGCCAAGGTCGTACTCAGGGATTCTATAATTCACCCCTCCACTTT. Translated: CASSQGRTQGFYNSPLHF. The V call is TRBV14, the J call TRBJ1-6; TRBD1 is a possible D gene (5 bases). Germline V lookup: CDR1 SGHDN, CDR2 FVKESK. The ends were cut back, 1 base at V and 3 bases at J, with 16 bases in the middle. The CDR3 is 18 residues long.